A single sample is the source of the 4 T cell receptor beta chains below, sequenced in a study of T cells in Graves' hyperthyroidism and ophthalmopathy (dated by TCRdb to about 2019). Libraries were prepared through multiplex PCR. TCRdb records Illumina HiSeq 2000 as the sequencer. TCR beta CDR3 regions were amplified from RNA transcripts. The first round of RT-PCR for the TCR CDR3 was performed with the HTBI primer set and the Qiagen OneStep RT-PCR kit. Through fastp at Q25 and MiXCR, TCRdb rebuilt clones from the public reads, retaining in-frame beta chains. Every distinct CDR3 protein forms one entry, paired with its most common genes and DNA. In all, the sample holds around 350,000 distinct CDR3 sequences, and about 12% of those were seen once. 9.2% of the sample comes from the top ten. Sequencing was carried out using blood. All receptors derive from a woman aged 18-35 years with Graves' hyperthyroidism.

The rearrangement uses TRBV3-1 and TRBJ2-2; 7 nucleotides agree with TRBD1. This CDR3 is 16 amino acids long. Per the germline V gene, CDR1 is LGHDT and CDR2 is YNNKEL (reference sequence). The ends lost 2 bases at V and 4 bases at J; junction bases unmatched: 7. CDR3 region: CASSQITDRATGELFF. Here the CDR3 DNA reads TGTGCCAGCAGCCAAATAACCGACAGGGCCACCGGGGAGCTGTTTTTT.

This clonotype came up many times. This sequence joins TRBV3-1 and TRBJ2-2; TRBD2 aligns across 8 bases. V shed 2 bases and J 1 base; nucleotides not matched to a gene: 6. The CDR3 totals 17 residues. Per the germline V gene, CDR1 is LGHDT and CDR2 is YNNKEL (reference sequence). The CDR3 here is CASSQWTGGLNTGELFF. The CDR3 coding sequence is TGTGCCAGCAGCCAATGGACGGGGGGGCTGAACACCGGGGAGCTGTTTTTT.

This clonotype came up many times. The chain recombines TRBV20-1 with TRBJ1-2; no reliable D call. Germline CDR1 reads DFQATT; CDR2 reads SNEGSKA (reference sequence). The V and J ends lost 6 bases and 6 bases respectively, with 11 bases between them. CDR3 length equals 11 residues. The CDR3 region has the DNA TGCAGTGCGAAGGACGTTAATGGCTACACCTTC. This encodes CSAKDVNGYTF.

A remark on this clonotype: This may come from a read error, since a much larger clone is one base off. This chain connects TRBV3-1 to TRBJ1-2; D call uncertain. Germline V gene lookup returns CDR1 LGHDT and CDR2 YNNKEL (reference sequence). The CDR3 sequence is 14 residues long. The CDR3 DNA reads TGTACCAGCAGCCTCGGAGAGGTTCCGGGGGGCTACACCTTC. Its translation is CTSSLGEVPGGYTF.